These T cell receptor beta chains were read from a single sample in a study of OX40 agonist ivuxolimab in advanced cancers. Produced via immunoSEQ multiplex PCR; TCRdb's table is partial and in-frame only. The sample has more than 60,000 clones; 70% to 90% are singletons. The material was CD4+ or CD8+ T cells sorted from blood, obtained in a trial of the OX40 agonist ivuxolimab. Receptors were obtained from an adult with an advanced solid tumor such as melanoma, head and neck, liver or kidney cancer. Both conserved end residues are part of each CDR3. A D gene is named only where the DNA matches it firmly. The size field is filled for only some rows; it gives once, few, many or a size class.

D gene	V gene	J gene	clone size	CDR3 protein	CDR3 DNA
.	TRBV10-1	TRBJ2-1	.	CASSEGGGDEQFF	TGCGCCAGCAGTGAGGGCGGTGGCGATGAGCAGTTCTTC
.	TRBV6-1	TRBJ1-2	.	CASSEDSGGAGYTF	TGTGCCAGCAGTGAAGACTCCGGGGGGGCCGGCTACACCTTC
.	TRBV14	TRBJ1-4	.	CASSQVAGALFF	TGTGCCAGCAGCCAAGTGGCAGGGGCACTGTTTTTT
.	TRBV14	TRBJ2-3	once	CASSFLTGRDTQYF	TGTGCCAGCAGCTTTTTGACGGGGCGCGATACGCAGTATTTT
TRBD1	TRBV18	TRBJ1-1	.	CASSPPTGANTEAFF	TGTGCCAGCTCACCACCGACAGGGGCAAACACTGAAGCTTTCTTT
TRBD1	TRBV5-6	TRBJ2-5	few	CASSPEATGEETQYF	TGTGCCAGCAGCCCGGAGGCTACAGGGGAAGAGACCCAGTACTTC
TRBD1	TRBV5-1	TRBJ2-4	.	CASSLGTGGLAKNIQYF	TGCGCCAGCAGCTTGGGGACAGGGGGACTAGCCAAAAACATTCAGTACTTC
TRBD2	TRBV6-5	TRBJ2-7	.	CASSSHMTFGGGEQYF	TGTGCCAGCAGTTCCCATATGACATTTGGGGGGGGCGAGCAGTACTTC
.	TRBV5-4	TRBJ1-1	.	CASSLAGSGNTEAFF	TGTGCCAGCAGCTTGGCAGGGTCCGGGAACACTGAAGCTTTCTTT
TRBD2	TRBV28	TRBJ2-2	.	CASSSYGTSIGELFF	TGTGCCAGCAGTTCTTACGGGACTAGTATCGGGGAGCTGTTTTTT
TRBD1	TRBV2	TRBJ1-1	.	CASSPGGQRFNVEF	TGTGCCAGCAGTCCAGGGGGACAACGCTTTAATGTTGAATTT
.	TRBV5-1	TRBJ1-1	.	CASSPGALGGTGAFF	TGCGCCAGCAGCCCCGGGGCCTTGGGGGGCACTGGAGCTTTCTTT
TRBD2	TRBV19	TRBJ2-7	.	CASSLGPGTSFNEQYF	TGTGCCAGTAGTCTTGGCCCCGGGACTAGCTTCAACGAGCAGTACTTC
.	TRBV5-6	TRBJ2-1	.	CASSFVDRSYNEQFF	TGTGCCAGCAGCTTCGTTGACAGGTCCTACAATGAGCAGTTCTTC